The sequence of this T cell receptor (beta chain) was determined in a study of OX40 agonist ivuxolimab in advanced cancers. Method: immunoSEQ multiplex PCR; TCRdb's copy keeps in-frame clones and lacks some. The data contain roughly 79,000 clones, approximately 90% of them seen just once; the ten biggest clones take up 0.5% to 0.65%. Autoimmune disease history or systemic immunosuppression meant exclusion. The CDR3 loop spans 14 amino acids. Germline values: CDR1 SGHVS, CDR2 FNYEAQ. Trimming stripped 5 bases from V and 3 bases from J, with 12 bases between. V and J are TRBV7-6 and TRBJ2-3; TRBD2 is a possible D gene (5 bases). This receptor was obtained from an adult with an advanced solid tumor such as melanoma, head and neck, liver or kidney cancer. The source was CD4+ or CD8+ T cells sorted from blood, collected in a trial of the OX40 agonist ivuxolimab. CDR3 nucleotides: TGTGCCAGCAGCGATCACGGACTTACAGATACGCAGTATTTT. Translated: CASSDHGLTDTQYF.